This section outlines one TCR beta chain sequence together with its context. No antigen is known for it. TCRdb used MiXCR to reprocess the multiplex PCR reads, holding one entry per CDR3 protein. Of about 89,000 distinct CDR3 sequences listed, approximately 31% were seen once; the top ten hold more than 8%. The sample is drawn from a study of breast tumors, draining lymph nodes, adjacent tissues. Study results and caveats: Tumor and nontumor repertoires were significantly more similar in luminal-like than in basal-like breast cancer.

There are 16 residues in the CDR3. Germline CDR1 and CDR2: SGHRS and YFSETQ. Trimming cost V 2 bases and J 0 bases; bases outside gene matches: 5. The lymph nodes were axillary draining lymph nodes from breast cancer patients. Sequenced sample: axillary lymph node tissue. This sequence joins TRBV5-1 and TRBJ2-1, with 7 positions matching TRBD1. This receptor was obtained from a female donor with breast cancer. Some clones in this sample may be carry-over from other donors' samples. CDR3 region: CASSFKQGSSYNEQFF. The CDR3 DNA follows: TGCGCCAGCAGCTTCAAACAGGGGAGCTCCTACAATGAGCAGTTCTTC.